Listed below are T cell receptor beta chains from one sample, sequenced in a study of blood T cell repertoires in COVID-19. Using immunoSEQ multiplex PCR, the repertoire was profiled, and TCRdb retains in-frame clones only, with some absent. The sample lists 220,000 or so clones, 80% occurring once. Input material: peripheral blood. The receptors stem from a woman in her 70s with acute or convalescent COVID-19. The CDR3 runs from the conserved cysteine through the conserved F or W. A D gene is named only where the DNA matches it firmly.

TRBV19	TRBD2	TRBJ2-3	TGTGCCAGTAAGGGAAGCGGGATAGCAGATACGCAGTATTTT	CASKGSGIADTQYF
TRBV3-1/TRBV3-2	NA	TRBJ1-2	TGTGCCAGCAGCCAAGAGGGGGACACCTATGGCTACACCTTC	CASSQEGDTYGYTF
TRBV3-1/TRBV3-2	NA	TRBJ2-2	TGTGCCAGCAGCCGGGGGGACGGGGAGCTGTTTTTT	CASSRGDGELFF
TRBV9	NA	TRBJ2-4	TGTGCCAGCAGCGGTTCACTAGCCAAAAACATTCAGTACTTC	CASSGSLAKNIQYF
TRBV3-1/TRBV3-2	TRBD1	TRBJ1-4	TGTGCCAGCAGTCGACAGGGTGCAACTAATGAAAAACTGTTTTTT	CASSRQGATNEKLFF
TRBV29-1	NA	TRBJ1-1	TGCAGCGTTGTCGCAGAGAACACTGAAGCTTTCTTT	CSVVAENTEAFF
TRBV3-1/TRBV3-2	NA	TRBJ2-5	TGTGCCAGCAGCCAAGATGGAGGGGCGGCCCAAGAGACCCAGTACTTC	CASSQDGGAAQETQYF
TRBV6-6	NA	TRBJ2-7	TGTGCCAGCACCAGCGGACAGACTAAAAACTACGAGCAGTACTTC	CASTSGQTKNYEQYF
TRBV10-3	TRBD1	TRBJ2-6	TGTGCCACCCGGGACAGTTTTACTTCTGGGGCCAACGTCCTGACTTTC	CATRDSFTSGANVLTF
TRBV15	NA	TRBJ1-1	TGTGCCACCAGCGGAGTCCGACAGGCGTCGGTCGTTGAAGCTTTCTTT	CATSGVRQASVVEAFF
TRBV28	TRBD2	TRBJ2-7	TGTGCCAGCACGGCGAGACTAGCGGGAGATTGGTACTTC	CASTARLAGDWYF
TRBV10-3	TRBD1	TRBJ1-2	TGTGCCATCAGTGAGCCTCCGGGACAGCGAACCGCTAACTATGGCTACACCTTC	CAISEPPGQRTANYGYTF
TRBV11-2	NA	TRBJ2-7	TGTGCCAGCAGCCCCGGCTACGAGCAGTACTTC	CASSPGYEQYF
TRBV7-2	NA	TRBJ2-7	TGTGCCAGCAGCGGGCGGGACCTCTCGGGGGAGCAGTACTTC	CASSGRDLSGEQYF